The source of this T cell receptor (beta chain) is a study of a mutant IDH1 vaccine in newly diagnosed glioma. About the study: Patients got radiotherapy, temozolomide, or both beforehand, and most got both.

Profiling relied on immunoSEQ multiplex PCR, and the TCRdb table lists in-frame clones only, not all of them. The table lists fewer than 30,000 clones, over 65% of them singletons. The time point here: week 11, during vaccination. Every single dose of the vaccine, 300 ug of mutant IDH1 20-mer peptide, came with topical imiquimod. About this clone: Its matching antigen is unknown.

The source is a woman aged 18-35 years with glioma. The sequencing used PBMCs, collected from a glioma patient whose treatment included an IDH1 peptide vaccine.

The CDR3 here is CASSQDRDHRGNTGELFF. In DNA, the CDR3 is TGTGCCAGCAGCCAAGACAGGGACCACAGGGGGAACACCGGGGAGCTGTTTTTT. The chain employs TRBV14 and TRBJ2-2; 7 bases match TRBD1. The junction had 8 bases not matched to a gene; V was cut back by 0 bases and J by 1 base. The germline CDR1 and CDR2 sequences are SGHDN and FVKESK. This CDR3 is built from 18 residues.